This T cell receptor (beta chain) derives from a study of OX40 agonist ivuxolimab in advanced cancers. Looking at the study overall: Participants, 75% to 85% male, averaged about 56 years of age, ranging from roughly 23 to 90. Partial responses were observed in three patients, of whom one had hepatocellular carcinoma and two had cutaneous melanoma.

Blood was sampled at baseline, cycle 4 day 1, and cycle 7 day 1. Study outcomes and limitations: Within 6 weeks, CD4+ and CD8+ blood T cells expanded clonally at 0.1 to 3.0 mg/kg.

This CDR3 is 12 amino acids long. From germline, CDR1 is MNHNS and CDR2 SASEGT. V trimming: 9 bases; J trimming: 4 bases; junction bases outside the gene matches: 5. Data came from immunoSEQ multiplex PCR; TCRdb stores just in-frame clones and leaves some out. The sample has almost 50,000 clones, 81% seen once. As regards this clone: Its specificity is unknown.

This chain uses TRBV6-1 with TRBJ2-7; 8 bases fit TRBD2. The receptor comes from an adult with an advanced solid tumor such as melanoma, head and neck, liver or kidney cancer. This specimen consisted of CD4+ or CD8+ T cells sorted from blood, obtained in a trial of the OX40 agonist ivuxolimab. CDR3 protein: CASHGGGYEQYV. The CDR3 DNA is TGTGCCAGTCACGGGGGGGGATACGAGCAGTACGTC.